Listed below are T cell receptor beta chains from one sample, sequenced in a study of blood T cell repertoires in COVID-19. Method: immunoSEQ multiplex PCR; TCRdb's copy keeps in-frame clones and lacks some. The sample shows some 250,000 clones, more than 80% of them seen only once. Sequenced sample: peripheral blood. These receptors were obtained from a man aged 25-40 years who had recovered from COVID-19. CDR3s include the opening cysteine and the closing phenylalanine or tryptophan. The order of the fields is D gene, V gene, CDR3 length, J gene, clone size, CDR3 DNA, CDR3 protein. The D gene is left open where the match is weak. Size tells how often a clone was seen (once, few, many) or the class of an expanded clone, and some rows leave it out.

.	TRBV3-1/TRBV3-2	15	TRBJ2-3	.	TGTGCCAGCAGCCAAGATCACTCCGACACAGATACGCAGTATTTT	CASSQDHSDTDTQYF
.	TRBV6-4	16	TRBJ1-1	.	TGTGCCAGCAGTCCCACCCAGGTTTTAATGAACACTGAAGCTTTCTTT	CASSPTQVLMNTEAFF
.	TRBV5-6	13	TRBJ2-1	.	TGTGCCAGCAGCTTGACAGGGATCAATGAGCAGTTCTTC	CASSLTGINEQFF
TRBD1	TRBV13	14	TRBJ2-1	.	TGTGCCAGCAGCCTCGACAGGGGCTACAATGAGCAGTTCTTC	CASSLDRGYNEQFF
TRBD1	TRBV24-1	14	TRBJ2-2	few	TGTGCCACCAAACGGACAGGGGACACCGGGGAGCTGTTTTTT	CATKRTGDTGELFF
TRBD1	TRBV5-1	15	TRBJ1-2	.	TGCGCCAGCAGCCCAGGACAGGGCGGCCACTATGGCTACACCTTC	CASSPGQGGHYGYTF
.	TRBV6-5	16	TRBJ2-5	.	TGTGCCAGCAGTTACTCCCTCGTCAGGGCCCAAGAGACCCAGTACTTC	CASSYSLVRAQETQYF
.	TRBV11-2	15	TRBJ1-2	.	TGTGCCAGCAGCTCAGTTAGCTGGACTCCCACTGGCTACACCTTC	CASSSVSWTPTGYTF
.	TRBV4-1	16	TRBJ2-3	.	TGCGCCAGCAGCCAACAACCGGGACTCATCACAGATACGCAGTATTTT	CASSQQPGLITDTQYF
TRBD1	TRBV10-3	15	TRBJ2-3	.	TGTGCCATCCGCGGACAGGGGGCAATTAGAAATACGCAGTATTTT	CAIRGQGAIRNTQYF
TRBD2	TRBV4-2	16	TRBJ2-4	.	TGTGCCAGCAGCCAGGCTGCCGGGACTAGCATAAACATTCAGTACTTC	CASSQAAGTSINIQYF
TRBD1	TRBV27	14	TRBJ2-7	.	TGTGCCAGCAGTTTATCGAACAGGGGGCGCGTTCAGTACTTC	CASSLSNRGRVQYF
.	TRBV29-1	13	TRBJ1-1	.	TGCAGCGTTCGGTTACAGACAGACACTGAAGCTTTCTTT	CSVRLQTDTEAFF
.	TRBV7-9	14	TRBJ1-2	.	TGTGCCAGCAGCTCGCAGGGGTCGGACTATGGCTACACCTTC	CASSSQGSDYGYTF
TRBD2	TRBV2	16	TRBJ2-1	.	TGTGCCAGCAGTGCCATCGGGGGGGCGGTGGTCGATGAGCAGTTCTTC	CASSAIGGAVVDEQFF
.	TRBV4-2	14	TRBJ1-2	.	TGTGCCAGCAGCCCCTCGGCAGGTAACTATGGCTACACCTTC	CASSPSAGNYGYTF
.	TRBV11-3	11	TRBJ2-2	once	TGTGCCAGCAGCCAGACCGGGGAGCTGTTTTTT	CASSQTGELFF
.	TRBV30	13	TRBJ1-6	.	TGTGCCTGGAGTGGAGGGTCCGACTCACCCCTCCACTTT	CAWSGGSDSPLHF
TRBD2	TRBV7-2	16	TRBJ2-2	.	TGTGCCAGCAGCCCCGCCGGCGGGGGGGCGACCGGGGAGCTGTTTTTT	CASSPAGGGATGELFF
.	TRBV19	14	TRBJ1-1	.	TGTGCCAGTAGTGTGGACGGGGTGAACACTGAAGCTTTCTTT	CASSVDGVNTEAFF
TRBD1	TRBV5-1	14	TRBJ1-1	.	TGCGCCAGCAGCTCCGAGACAGGGCAGGCTGAAGCTTTCTTT	CASSSETGQAEAFF
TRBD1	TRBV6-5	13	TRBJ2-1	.	TGTGCCAGCAGTTACTGGGACAGGGGTTACCAGTTCTTC	CASSYWDRGYQFF
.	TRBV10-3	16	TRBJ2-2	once	TGTGCCATCAGTGAGTCGCGGGGTCGGTACACCGGGGAGCTGTTTTTT	CAISESRGRYTGELFF
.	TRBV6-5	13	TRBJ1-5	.	TGTGCCAGCAGTTCCTTAGCACAACAGCCCCAGCATTTT	CASSSLAQQPQHF
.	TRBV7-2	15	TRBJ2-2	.	TGTGCCAGCAGCTTAGCCGGGGGTTACACCGGGGAGCTGTTTTTT	CASSLAGGYTGELFF
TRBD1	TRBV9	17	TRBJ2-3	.	TGTGCCAGCAGCGGATTCCGGGACAGACGTTTCAGAGATACGCAGTATTTT	CASSGFRDRRFRDTQYF
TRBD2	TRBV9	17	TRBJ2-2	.	TGTGCCAGCAGCGTGGATAGCGGGGGGCTGAACACCGGGGAGCTGTTTTTT	CASSVDSGGLNTGELFF
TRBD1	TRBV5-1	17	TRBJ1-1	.	TGCGCCAGCAGCTCAAGACCGACAGGGCCCCGGGACACTGAAGCTTTCTTT	CASSSRPTGPRDTEAFF
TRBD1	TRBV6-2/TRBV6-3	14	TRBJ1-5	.	TGTGCCAGCAGCCGCGGGACAGAGAATCAGCCCCAGCATTTT	CASSRGTENQPQHF
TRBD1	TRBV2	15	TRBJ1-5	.	TGTGCCAGCAGTGAAATACAGGGGTCGAGTCAGCCCCAGCATTTT	CASSEIQGSSQPQHF
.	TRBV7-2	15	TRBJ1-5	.	TGTGCCAGCAGCTTACAGGCCTCGAGCAATCAGCCCCAGCATTTT	CASSLQASSNQPQHF
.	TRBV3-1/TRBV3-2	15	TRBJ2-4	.	TGTGCCAGCAGCCCCCCAGGGGTTGTGGGAAACATTCAGTACTTC	CASSPPGVVGNIQYF
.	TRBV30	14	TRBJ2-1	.	TGTGCCTGGAGTGAATGGAGGACCAACAATGAGCAGTTCTTC	CAWSEWRTNNEQFF
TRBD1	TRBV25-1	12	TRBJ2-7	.	TGTGCCAGTGGACAGGGTGTTTACGAGCAGTACTTC	CASGQGVYEQYF
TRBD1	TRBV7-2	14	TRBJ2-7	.	TGTGCCAGCAGCTTCCCGACAGGGCTCTACGAGCAGTACTTC	CASSFPTGLYEQYF